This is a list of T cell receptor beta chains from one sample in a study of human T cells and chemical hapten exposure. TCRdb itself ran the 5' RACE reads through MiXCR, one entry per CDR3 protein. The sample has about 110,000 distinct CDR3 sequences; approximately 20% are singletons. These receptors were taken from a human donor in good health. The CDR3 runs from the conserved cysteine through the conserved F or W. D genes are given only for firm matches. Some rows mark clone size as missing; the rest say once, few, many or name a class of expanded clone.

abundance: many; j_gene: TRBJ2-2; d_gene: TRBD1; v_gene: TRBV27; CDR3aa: CASRLTGTANTGELFF; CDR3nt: TGTGCCAGCAGACTTACCGGGACAGCGAACACCGGGGAGCTGTTTTTT
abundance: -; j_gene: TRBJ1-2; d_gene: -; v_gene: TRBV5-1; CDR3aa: CASTPNPGGGLANYGYTF; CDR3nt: TGCGCCAGCACCCCTAATCCGGGGGGGGGCCTAGCTAACTATGGCTACACCTTC
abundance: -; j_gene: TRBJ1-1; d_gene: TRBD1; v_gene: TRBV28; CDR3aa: CASSPNRGRTEAFF; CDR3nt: TGTGCCAGCAGTCCTAACAGGGGGCGGACTGAAGCTTTCTTT
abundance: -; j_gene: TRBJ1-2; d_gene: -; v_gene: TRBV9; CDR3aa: CASSVGTTPARGYTF; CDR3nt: TGTGCCAGCAGCGTAGGTACGACACCAGCCAGGGGCTACACCTTC
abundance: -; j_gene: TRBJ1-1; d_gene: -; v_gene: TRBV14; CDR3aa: CASSQVGIVDTEAFF; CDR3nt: TGTGCCAGCAGCCAAGTAGGTATTGTGGACACTGAAGCTTTCTTT
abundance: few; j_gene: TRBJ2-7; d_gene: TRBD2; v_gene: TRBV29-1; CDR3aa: CSVDSPSGRTHEQYF; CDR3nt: TGCAGCGTTGATTCGCCTAGCGGGAGAACCCACGAGCAGTACTTC
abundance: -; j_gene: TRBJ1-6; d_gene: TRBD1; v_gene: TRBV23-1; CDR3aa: CASSQGKLQGAKDSPLHF; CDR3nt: TGCGCCAGCAGTCAGGGGAAATTACAGGGGGCTAAAGATTCACCCCTCCACTTT
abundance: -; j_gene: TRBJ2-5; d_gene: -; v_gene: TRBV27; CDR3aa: CASSFVAGNQETQYF; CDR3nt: TGTGCCAGCAGTTTTGTGGCGGGGAACCAAGAGACCCAGTACTTC
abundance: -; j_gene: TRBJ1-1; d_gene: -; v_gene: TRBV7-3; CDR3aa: CASSPRERGEAFF; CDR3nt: TGTGCCAGCAGCCCAAGGGAACGAGGTGAAGCTTTCTTT
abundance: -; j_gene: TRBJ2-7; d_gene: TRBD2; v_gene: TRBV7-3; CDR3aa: CASSLKLWLAGGSYGYEQYF; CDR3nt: TGTGCCAGCAGCTTAAAGTTGTGGCTAGCGGGAGGGTCATATGGATACGAGCAGTACTTC
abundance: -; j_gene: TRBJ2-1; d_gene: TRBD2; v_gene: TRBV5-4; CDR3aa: CASSSSGTSAYSSYNEQFF; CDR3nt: TGTGCCAGCAGTTCTTCCGGGACTAGCGCTTATAGCTCCTACAATGAGCAGTTCTTC
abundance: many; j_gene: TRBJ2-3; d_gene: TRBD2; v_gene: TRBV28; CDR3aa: CASSSPTSGFFPDTQYF; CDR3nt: TGTGCCAGCAGTTCACCGACTAGCGGGTTTTTCCCAGATACGCAGTATTTT
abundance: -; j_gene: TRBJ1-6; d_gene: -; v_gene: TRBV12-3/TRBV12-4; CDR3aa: CASSPADTNNSPLHF; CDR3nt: TGTGCCAGCAGTCCCGCGGACACCAATAATTCACCCCTCCACTTT
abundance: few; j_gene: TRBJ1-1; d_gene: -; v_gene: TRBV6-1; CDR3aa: CASKLGVATEAFF; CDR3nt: TGTGCCAGCAAGCTGGGGGTGGCCACTGAAGCTTTCTTT
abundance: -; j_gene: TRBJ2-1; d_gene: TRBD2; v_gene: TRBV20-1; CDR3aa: CSASTHPSGRAYEQFF; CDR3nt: TGCAGTGCTAGCACCCACCCTAGCGGGAGGGCCTATGAGCAGTTCTTC
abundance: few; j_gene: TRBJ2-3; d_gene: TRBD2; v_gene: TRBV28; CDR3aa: CASILAGSDTQYF; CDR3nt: TGTGCCAGCATACTAGCGGGCTCAGATACGCAGTATTTT
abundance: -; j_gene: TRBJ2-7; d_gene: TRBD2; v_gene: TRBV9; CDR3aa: CASSVDPAGVSYEQYF; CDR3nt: TGTGCCAGCAGCGTAGATCCGGCGGGGGTTTCCTACGAGCAGTACTTC
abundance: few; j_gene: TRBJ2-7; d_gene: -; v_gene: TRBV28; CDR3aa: CASSFLREEQYF; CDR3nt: TGTGCCAGCAGTTTCCTTAGAGAGGAGCAGTACTTC
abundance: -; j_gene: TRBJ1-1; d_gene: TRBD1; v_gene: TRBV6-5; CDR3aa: CASGQGRPAFF; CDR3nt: TGTGCCAGTGGACAGGGGAGGCCAGCTTTCTTT
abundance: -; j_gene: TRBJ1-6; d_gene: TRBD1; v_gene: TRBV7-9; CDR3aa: CASSPDRGGRNSPLHF; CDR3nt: TGTGCCAGCAGCCCGGACAGGGGAGGCAGGAATTCACCCCTCCACTTT
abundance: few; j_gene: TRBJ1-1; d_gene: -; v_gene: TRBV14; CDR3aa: CASSRGLSGVGTEAFF; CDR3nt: TGTGCCAGCAGCCGCGGGCTTTCAGGCGTGGGGACTGAAGCTTTCTTT
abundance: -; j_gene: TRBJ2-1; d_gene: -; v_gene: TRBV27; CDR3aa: CASSLVDRQEQFF; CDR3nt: TGTGCCAGCAGTTTAGTCGACCGACAGGAGCAGTTCTTC
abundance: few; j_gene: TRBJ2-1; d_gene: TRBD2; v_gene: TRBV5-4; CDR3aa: CASSLGRRESYNEQFF; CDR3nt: TGTGCCAGCAGCTTGGGGCGGCGGGAGTCCTACAATGAGCAGTTCTTC
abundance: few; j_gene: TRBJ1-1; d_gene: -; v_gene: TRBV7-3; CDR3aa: CASSLSGNPGNTEAFF; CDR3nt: TGTGCCAGCAGCTTAAGTGGGAACCCAGGGAACACTGAAGCTTTCTTT
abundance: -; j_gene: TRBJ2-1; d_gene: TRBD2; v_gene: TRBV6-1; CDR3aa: CACRTSGPNHYNEQFF; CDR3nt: TGTGCCTGCCGTACTAGCGGGCCAAATCACTACAATGAGCAGTTCTTC
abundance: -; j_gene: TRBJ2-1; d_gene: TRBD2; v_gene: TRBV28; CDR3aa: CASISPVAGGRNEQFF; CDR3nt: TGTGCCAGCATAAGTCCCGTAGCGGGAGGTAGAAATGAGCAGTTCTTC
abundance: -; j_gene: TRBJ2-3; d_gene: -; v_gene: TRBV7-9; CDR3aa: CASSLLDGSTDTQYF; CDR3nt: TGTGCCAGCAGCTTGCTAGACGGATCCACAGATACGCAGTATTTT
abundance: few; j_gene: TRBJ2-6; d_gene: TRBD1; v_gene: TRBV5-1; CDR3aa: CASSLWTGANVLTF; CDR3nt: TGCGCCAGCAGCTTGTGGACAGGCGCCAACGTCCTGACTTTC
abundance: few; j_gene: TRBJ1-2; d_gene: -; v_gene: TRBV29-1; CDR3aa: CSASLPGGQGYTF; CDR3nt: TGCAGCGCCTCCCTCCCGGGGGGCCAGGGCTACACCTTC